This T cell receptor beta chain was documented in a study of cytomegalovirus exposure and HLA in healthy donors. Looking at the study overall: The same platform as the approximately 670 first-cohort repertoires was used for the 95 to 150 validation repertoires, a later analysis reported. Study-level results: Cytomegalovirus status, reportedly, was diagnosed with high specificity and sensitivity by the classifier.

Donors came from a validation cohort of 95 to 150 subjects, distinct from the first 666-subject cohort. Worth noting for this clone: Its target is not known.

Assay: immunoSEQ multiplex PCR; the TCRdb copy retains only in-frame clones and omits some. The table lists about 240,000 clones, around 87% of them singletons. There are 14 residues in the CDR3. The germline CDR1 and CDR2 sequences are SGHNT and YYREEE (reference sequence). The V segment lost 4 bases and the J segment 6 bases; nucleotides outside the gene matches: 7. The sequenced sample was PBMCs. This sequence was found in a man younger than 35 in good health and CMV-seronegative. The chain combines TRBV5-4 with TRBJ2-7, with 10 bases fitting TRBD1. The CDR3 reads CASSRTGQGIEQYF. The DNA for the CDR3 is TGTGCCAGCAGCCGTACGGGACAGGGGATCGAGCAGTACTTC.